The T cell receptor beta chain described here comes from a study of cytotoxic CD8 clonotypes in ibrutinib-treated CLL. In the study overall: Specimens for response were gathered following a median about 11 months of therapy, spanning 6 to 36.

CDR1 and CDR2 from the germline V gene are SGHAT and FQNNGV. This CDR3 comprises 13 residues. Trimming took off 2 bases at V and 5 bases at J, with 9 bases between the two ends. The protocol was immunoSEQ multiplex PCR, while the TCRdb copy is restricted to in-frame clones and leaves out a portion. The sample shows 150,000 or so clones, approximately 80% of them seen only once. This clonotype was obtained from a human donor with chronic lymphocytic leukemia. The material was PBMCs, obtained after 36 months of ibrutinib treatment. The rearrangement joins TRBV11-2 to TRBJ1-1; D ambiguous. CDR3 sequence: CASSLMDGTEAFF. The CDR3, as DNA: TGTGCCAGCAGCTTAATGGACGGGACTGAAGCTTTCTTT.